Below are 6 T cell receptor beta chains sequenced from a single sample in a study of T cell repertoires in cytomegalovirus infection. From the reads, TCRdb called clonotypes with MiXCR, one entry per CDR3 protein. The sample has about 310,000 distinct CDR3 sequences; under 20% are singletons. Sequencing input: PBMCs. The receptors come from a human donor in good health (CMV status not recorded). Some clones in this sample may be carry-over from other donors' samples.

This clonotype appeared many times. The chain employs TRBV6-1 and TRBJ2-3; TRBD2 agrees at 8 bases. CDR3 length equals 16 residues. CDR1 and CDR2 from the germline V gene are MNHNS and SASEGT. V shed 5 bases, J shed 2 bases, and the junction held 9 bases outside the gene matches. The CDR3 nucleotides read TGTGCCAGCAGTTTTCGGGCGGGGGGCTACACAGATACGCAGTATTTT. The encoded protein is CASSFRAGGYTDTQYF.

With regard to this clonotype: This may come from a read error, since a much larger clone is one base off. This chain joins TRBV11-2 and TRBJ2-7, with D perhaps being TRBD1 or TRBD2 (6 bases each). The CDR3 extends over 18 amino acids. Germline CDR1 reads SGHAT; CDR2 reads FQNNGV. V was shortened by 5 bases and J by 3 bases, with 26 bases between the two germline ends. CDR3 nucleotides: TGTGCCAGCAGCCGTCCCCCGGGGGCGAGTCCAAGAGTCTACGAGCAGTACTTC. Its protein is CASSRPPGASPRVYEQYF.

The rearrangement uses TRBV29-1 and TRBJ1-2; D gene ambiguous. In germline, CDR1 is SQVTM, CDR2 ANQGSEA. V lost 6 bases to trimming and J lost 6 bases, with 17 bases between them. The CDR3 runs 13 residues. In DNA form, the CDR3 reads TGCAGCGTCGCGCAGGTGGTGTCTGATGGCTACACCTTC. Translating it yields CSVAQVVSDGYTF. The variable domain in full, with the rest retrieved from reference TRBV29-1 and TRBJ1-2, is SAVISQKPSRDICQRGTSLTIQCQVDSQVTMMFWYRQQPGQSLTLIATANQGSEATYESGFVIDKFPISRPNLTFSTLTVSNMSPEDSSIYLCSVAQVVSDGYTFGSGTRLTVV.

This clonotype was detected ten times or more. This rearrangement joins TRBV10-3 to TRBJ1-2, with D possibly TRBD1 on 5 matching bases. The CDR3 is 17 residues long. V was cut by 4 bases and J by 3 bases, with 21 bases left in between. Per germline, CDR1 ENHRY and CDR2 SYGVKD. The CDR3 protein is CAISVVFRGSGDYGYTF. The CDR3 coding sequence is TGTGCCATCAGTGTAGTCTTTAGGGGATCCGGGGACTATGGCTACACCTTC.

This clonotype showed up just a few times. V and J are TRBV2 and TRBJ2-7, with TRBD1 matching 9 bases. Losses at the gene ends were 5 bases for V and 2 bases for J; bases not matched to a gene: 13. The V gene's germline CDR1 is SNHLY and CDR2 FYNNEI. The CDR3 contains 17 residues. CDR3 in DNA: TGTGCCAGCAGTCCGGAGGGACCGGACAGGGGCACCTACGAGCAGTACTTC. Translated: CASSPEGPDRGTYEQYF.

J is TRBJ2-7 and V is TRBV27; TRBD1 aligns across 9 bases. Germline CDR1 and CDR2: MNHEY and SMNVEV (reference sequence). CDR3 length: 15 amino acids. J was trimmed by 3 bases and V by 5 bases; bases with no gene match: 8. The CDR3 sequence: CASSAGTGRGYEQYF. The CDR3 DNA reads TGTGCCAGCAGTGCCGGGACAGGGAGAGGCTACGAGCAGTACTTC.